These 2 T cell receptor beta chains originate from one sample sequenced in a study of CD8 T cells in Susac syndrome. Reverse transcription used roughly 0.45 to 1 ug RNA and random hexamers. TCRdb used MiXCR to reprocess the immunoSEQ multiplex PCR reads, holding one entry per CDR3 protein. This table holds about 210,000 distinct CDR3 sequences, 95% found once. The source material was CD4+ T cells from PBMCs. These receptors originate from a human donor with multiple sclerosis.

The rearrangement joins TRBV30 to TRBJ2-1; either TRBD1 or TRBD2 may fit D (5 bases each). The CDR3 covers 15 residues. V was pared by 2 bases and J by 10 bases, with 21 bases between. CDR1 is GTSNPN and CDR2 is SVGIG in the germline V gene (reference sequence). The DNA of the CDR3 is TGTGCCTGGAGTTTCTCCCTCAGGGCGGGCAGGGAGCAGTTCTTC. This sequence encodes CAWSFSLRAGREQFF.

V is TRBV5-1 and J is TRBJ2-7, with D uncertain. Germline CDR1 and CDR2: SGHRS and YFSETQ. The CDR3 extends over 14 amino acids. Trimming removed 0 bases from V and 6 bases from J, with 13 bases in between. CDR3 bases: TGCGCCAGCAGCTTGGAGCCCAATTCGGGCGAGCAGTACGTC. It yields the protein CASSLEPNSGEQYV.